These 11 T cell receptor beta chains came from one sample sequenced in a study of T cell responses to AZD1222 COVID-19 vaccine. Measured with immunoSEQ multiplex PCR; TCRdb has only the in-frame clones, and not every one. Counted here are fewer than 85,000 clones, about 91% occurring once; the ten biggest clones make up under 7.5%. This specimen was peripheral blood, taken on day 0 of MenACWY control vaccination. Every receptor here comes from an adult in good health.

The V call is TRBV15, the J call TRBJ2-1; 7 bases line up with TRBD2. The CDR3 contains 15 residues. Per germline, CDR1 LNHNV and CDR2 YYDKDF (reference sequence). The ends lost 1 base at V and 9 bases at J; junction bases unmatched: 9. CDR3 loop: CATSRGGGGPFEQFF. CDR3 bases: TGTGCCACCAGCAGAGGTGGGGGAGGGCCTTTTGAGCAGTTCTTC.

The J gene is TRBJ2-4, the V gene TRBV18, with D perhaps matching TRBD2 (5 bases). Germline V gene sequence: CDR1 KGHSH, CDR2 LQKENI. The length of the CDR3 is 16 residues. The ends were cut back, 4 bases at V and 0 bases at J, with 13 bases in the middle. DNA for the CDR3: TGTGCCAGCTCACAGGAAGGCGGGTCAGCCAAAAACATTCAGTACTTC. As protein: CASSQEGGSAKNIQYF.

The chain has TRBV7-6 and TRBJ2-6; D is unclear. V gave up 6 bases and J gave up 4 bases, with 13 bases separating them. The V gene's germline CDR1 is SGHVS and CDR2 FNYEAQ. The CDR3 has 15 residues. CDR3 bases: TGTGCCAGCAGTCCCAAGGGTTACGGGGCCAACGTCCTGACTTTC. It codes for CASSPKGYGANVLTF.

The genes are TRBV11-2 and TRBJ2-3, with TRBD1 matching 12 bases. Germline-derived CDR1 and CDR2 are SGHAT and FQNNGV. The ends lost 4 bases at V and 3 bases at J; junction bases unmatched: 5. This CDR3 region has 16 residues. CDR3 bases: TGTGCCAGCAGCTCCCGGGACAGGGGGCGTACAGATACGCAGTATTTT. Protein: CASSSRDRGRTDTQYF.

The chain is built from TRBV15 and TRBJ1-5; D unclear. In germline, CDR1 is LNHNV, CDR2 YYDKDF (reference sequence). Trimming cost V 3 bases and J 6 bases, with 18 bases left between them. The CDR3 runs to 16 residues. CDR3 in amino acids: CATSRGFGGLGQPQHF. CDR3 sequence (DNA): TGTGCCACCAGCAGGGGCTTCGGAGGGCTTGGTCAGCCCCAGCATTTT.

The chain joins TRBV5-1 to TRBJ2-5, with 9 bases lining up with TRBD1. The CDR3 loop spans 15 amino acids. Germline values: CDR1 SGHRS, CDR2 YFSETQ. The J segment lost 1 base and the V segment lost 5 bases, leaving 6 bases of the junction unmatched. The CDR3 DNA sequence: TGCGCCAGCAGGCCCGGGACAGGGTTCCAAGAGACCCAGTACTTC. Protein product: CASRPGTGFQETQYF.

In the case of this clone: The same CDR3 is also encoded by other DNA sequences in this sample. The rearrangement links TRBV28 to TRBJ1-5, with D possibly matching TRBD1 (6 bases). Between the trimmed V and J ends, which lost 2 bases and 4 bases, there was a span of 12 bases. Germline V gives CDR1 MDHEN, CDR2 SYDVKM. This CDR3 spans 15 amino acids. The CDR3: CASSLPGGGNQPQHF. DNA of the CDR3: TGTGCCAGCAGTTTACCGGGGGGCGGGAATCAGCCCCAGCATTTT.

This clone was seen just once. This chain connects TRBV10-3 to TRBJ1-1, with D possibly matching TRBD1 (6 bases). This CDR3 has 15 amino acids. Germline V gene data show CDR1 as ENHRY and CDR2 as SYGVKD. Trimming pared 2 bases from V and 1 base from J, leaving 11 bases between. DNA for the CDR3: TGTGCCATCAGTGAGAACAGGGACAAGAACACTGAAGCTTTCTTT. Residues: CAISENRDKNTEAFF.

The gene calls are TRBV30 and TRBJ2-3; possibly TRBD1 or TRBD2 for D (7 bases each). The germline V gene encodes CDR1 GTSNPN and CDR2 SVGIG (reference sequence). V was clipped by 6 bases and J by 0 bases, with 19 bases between them. The CDR3 totals 16 residues. CDR3 sequence (DNA): TGTGCCTGCCAACCAGGGGGGGGGTCTAGCACAGATACGCAGTATTTT. Translation gives CACQPGGGSSTDTQYF. Using reference TRBV30 and TRBJ2-3 for the parts outside the CDR3, the full variable domain is SQTIHQWPATLVQPVGSPLSLECTVEGTSNPNLYWYRQAAGRGLQLLFYSVGIGQISSEVPQNLSASRPQDRQFILSSKKLLLSDSGFYLCACQPGGGSSTDTQYFGPGTRLTVL.

This chain connects TRBV19 to TRBJ2-7; D might be TRBD2 (6 bases). The CDR3 consists of 15 residues. V lost 4 bases to trimming and J lost 0 bases, with 13 bases between them. The germline V gene encodes CDR1 LNHDA and CDR2 SQIVND (reference sequence). CDR3 region: CASSRTAGSSYEQYF. In DNA form, the CDR3 reads TGTGCCAGTAGTAGGACCGCCGGGAGCTCCTACGAGCAGTACTTC.

V and J are TRBV2 and TRBJ1-2; no clear D. Trimming cost V 3 bases and J 4 bases, with 9 bases left between them. CDR1 SNHLY and CDR2 FYNNEI come from the germline V gene. The CDR3 has 13 amino acids. The CDR3 DNA follows: TGTGCCAGCAGTGACGACATGGTCTATGGCTACACCTTC. Its translation is CASSDDMVYGYTF.